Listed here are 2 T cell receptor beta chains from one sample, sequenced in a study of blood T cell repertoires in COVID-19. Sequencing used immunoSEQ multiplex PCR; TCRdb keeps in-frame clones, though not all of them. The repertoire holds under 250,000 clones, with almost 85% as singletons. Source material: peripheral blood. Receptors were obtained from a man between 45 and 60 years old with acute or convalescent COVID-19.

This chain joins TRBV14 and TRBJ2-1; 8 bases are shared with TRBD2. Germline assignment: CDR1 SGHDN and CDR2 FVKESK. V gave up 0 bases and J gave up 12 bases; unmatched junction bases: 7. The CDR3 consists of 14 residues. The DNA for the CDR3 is TGTGCCAGCAGCCAAGATCGGAGGGCGGGAGGGCAGTTCTTC. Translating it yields CASSQDRRAGGQFF.

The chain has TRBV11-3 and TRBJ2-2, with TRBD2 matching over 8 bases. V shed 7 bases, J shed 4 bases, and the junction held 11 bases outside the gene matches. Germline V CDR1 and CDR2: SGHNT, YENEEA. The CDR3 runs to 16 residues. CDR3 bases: TGTGCCAGCAAATATCTAGCGGGTGGGGGCACCGGGGAGCTGTTTTTT. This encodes CASKYLAGGGTGELFF.